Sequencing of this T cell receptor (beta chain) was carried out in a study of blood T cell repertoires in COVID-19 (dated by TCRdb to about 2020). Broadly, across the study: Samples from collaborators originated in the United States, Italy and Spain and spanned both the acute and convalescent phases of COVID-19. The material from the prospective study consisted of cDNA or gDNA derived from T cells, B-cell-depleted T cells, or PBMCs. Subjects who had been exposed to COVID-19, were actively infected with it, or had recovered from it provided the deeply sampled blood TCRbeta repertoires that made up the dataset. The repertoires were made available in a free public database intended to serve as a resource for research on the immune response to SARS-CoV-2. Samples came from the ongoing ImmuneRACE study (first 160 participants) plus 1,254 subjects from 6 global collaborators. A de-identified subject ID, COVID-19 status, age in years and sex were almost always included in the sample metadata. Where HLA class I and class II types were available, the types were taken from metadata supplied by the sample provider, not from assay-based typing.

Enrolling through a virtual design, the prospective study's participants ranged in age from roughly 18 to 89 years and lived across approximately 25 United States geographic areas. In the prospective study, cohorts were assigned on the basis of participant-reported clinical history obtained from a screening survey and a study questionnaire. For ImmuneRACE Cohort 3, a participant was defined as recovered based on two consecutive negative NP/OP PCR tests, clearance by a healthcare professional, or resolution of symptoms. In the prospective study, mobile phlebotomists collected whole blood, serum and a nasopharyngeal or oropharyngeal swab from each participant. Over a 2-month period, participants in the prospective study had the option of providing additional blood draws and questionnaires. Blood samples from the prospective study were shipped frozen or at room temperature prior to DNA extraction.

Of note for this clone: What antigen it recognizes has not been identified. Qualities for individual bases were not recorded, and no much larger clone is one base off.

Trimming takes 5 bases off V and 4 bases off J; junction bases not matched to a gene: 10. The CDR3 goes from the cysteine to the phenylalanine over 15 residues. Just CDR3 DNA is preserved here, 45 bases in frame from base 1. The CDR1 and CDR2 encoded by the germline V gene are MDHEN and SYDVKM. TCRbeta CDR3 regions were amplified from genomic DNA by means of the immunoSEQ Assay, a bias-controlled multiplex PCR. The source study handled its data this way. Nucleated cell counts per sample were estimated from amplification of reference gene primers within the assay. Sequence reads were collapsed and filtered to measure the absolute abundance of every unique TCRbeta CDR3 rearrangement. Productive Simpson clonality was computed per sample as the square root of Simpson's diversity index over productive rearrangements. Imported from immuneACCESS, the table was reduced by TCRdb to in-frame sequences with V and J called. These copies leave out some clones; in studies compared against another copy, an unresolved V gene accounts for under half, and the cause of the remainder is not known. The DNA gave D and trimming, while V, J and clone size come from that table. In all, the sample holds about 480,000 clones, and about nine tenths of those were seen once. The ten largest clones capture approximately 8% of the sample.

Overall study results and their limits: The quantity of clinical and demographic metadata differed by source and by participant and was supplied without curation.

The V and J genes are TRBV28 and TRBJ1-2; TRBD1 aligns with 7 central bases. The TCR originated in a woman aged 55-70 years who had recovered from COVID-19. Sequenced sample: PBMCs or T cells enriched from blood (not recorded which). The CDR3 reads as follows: CASSASPGTVYGYTF. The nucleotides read TGTGCCAGCAGTGCCTCCCCAGGGACAGTCTATGGCTACACCTTC.